Listed here are 15 T cell receptor beta chains from one sample, sequenced in a study of human T cells and chemical hapten exposure. Time point here: pre-sensitization, week 0. Indicated treatment: therapeutic diphenylcyclopropenone sensitization with weekly scalp DPC. TCRdb reanalysed the RACE reads using MiXCR and keeps one entry per CDR3 protein. This table holds more than 300,000 distinct CDR3 sequences, over 5% found once. This material consisted of whole blood, taken in connection with sensitization to the hapten diphenylcyclopropenone (DPC). The receptors derive from a young woman with alopecia areata. Some clones in this sample may be carry-over from other donors' samples.

The chain is built from TRBV12-3 or TRBV12-4 and TRBJ2-5, with 10 positions matching TRBD2. V was pared by 5 bases and J by 6 bases, with 6 bases of the junction left unmatched. CDR3 length: 14 residues. The DNA for the CDR3 is TGTGCCAGCAGTCCTGATAGCGGGGGGAAGACCCAGTACTTC. This gives the protein CASSPDSGGKTQYF.

This clonotype appeared a few times. The chain uses TRBV4-3 and TRBJ2-3; D possibly corresponds to TRBD2 (5 bases). The V end lost 0 bases, the J end lost 7 bases, and 8 bases lay between the germline ends. CDR1 LGHNA and CDR2 YSLEER come from the germline V gene. The length of the CDR3 is 13 residues. CDR3 sequence (DNA): TGCGCCAGCAGCCAAGATGACGGGAATACGCAGTATTTT. This codes for CASSQDDGNTQYF.

This clonotype has a count of ten or more. The rearrangement uses TRBV4-1 and TRBJ1-4; no firm D call. Between the trimmed V and J ends, which lost 1 base and 8 bases, there was a span of 23 bases. The CDR3 sequence is 18 residues long. Germline V gives CDR1 MGHRA, CDR2 YSYEKL. CDR3 residues: CASSQGNPAGELGEKLFF. The CDR3 region has the DNA TGCGCCAGCAGCCAAGGAAACCCAGCCGGGGAGCTCGGCGAAAAACTGTTTTTT.

This clonotype was counted ten times or more. V and J are TRBV12-3 or TRBV12-4 and TRBJ2-2; the match to TRBD2 covers 8 bases. V gave up 5 bases and J gave up 6 bases; unmatched junction bases: 11. The CDR3 is made up of 16 amino acids. The CDR3 spells CASSARGVLAAGELFF. CDR3 nucleotides: TGTGCCAGCAGTGCCCGAGGGGTACTAGCGGCCGGGGAGCTGTTTTTT.

This clonotype was counted between two and nine times. CDR3 in DNA: TGTGCCGCTCAGGGACTAGCGTCTTCTGCCCCAGATACGCAGTATTTT. It codes for CAAQGLASSAPDTQYF. This rearrangement joins TRBV6-2 or TRBV6-3 to TRBJ2-3, with 10 bases identical to TRBD2. Trimming cost V 11 bases and J 4 bases; bases outside gene matches: 15. CDR3 length: 16 residues. CDR1 MNHEY and CDR2 SVGEGT come from the germline V gene.

The sample holds many counts of this clonotype. The chain uses TRBV20-1 and TRBJ1-6; 7 nucleotides agree with TRBD1. The CDR3 totals 14 residues. The V gene end was trimmed by 4 bases and the J gene end by 9 bases; junction bases not matched to a gene: 9. Germline values: CDR1 DFQATT, CDR2 SNEGSKA (reference sequence). The CDR3 region is CSATRTGEGSPLHF. In DNA, the CDR3 is TGCAGTGCTACAAGAACAGGGGAAGGTTCACCCCTCCACTTT.

This clonotype showed up just a few times. The chain recombines TRBV27 with TRBJ1-1; D is unresolved. The CDR3 is 15 amino acids. V dropped 6 bases and J dropped 0 bases, with 14 bases sitting between them. Germline loops: CDR1 MNHEY, CDR2 SMNVEV (reference sequence). The CDR3 nucleotides are TGTGCCAGCAGCCCGGAGGGCGCACTGAACACTGAAGCTTTCTTT. This gives the protein CASSPEGALNTEAFF.

This clonotype was picked up many times. The chain uses TRBV4-2 and TRBJ2-2; 9 bases are shared with TRBD1. Germline lookup yields CDR1 LGHNA and CDR2 YNFKEQ. The junction had 8 bases not matched to a gene; V was cut back by 4 bases and J by 5 bases. CDR3 length equals 16 residues. The CDR3 region is CASSPEGQGSTGELFF. CDR3 DNA sequence: TGTGCCAGCAGCCCAGAAGGACAGGGGAGTACCGGGGAGCTGTTTTTT.

As to this clonotype: With a much larger clone just one base away, this may be a read error. The rearrangement links TRBV6-5 to TRBJ1-5; 7 nucleotides line up with TRBD1. Germline CDR1 MNHEY, CDR2 SVGAGI. The CDR3 consists of 15 residues. The V segment lost 7 bases and the J segment 6 bases; nucleotides outside the gene matches: 12. CDR3 sequence (DNA): TGTGCCAGCAATGACGGGACAGTGTTAGGTCAGCCCCAGCATTTT. It yields the protein CASNDGTVLGQPQHF.

The rearrangement links TRBV4-1 to TRBJ1-2; no firm D call. Trimming removed 2 bases at V and 4 bases at J, with 14 bases between. Germline V CDR1 and CDR2: MGHRA, YSYEKL. The CDR3 has 15 residues. This CDR3 is CASSQPTKGLYGYTF. DNA for the CDR3: TGCGCCAGCAGCCAACCAACTAAGGGTCTCTATGGCTACACCTTC.

The V gene is TRBV7-2, the J gene TRBJ2-3; a possible D gene is TRBD2 (7 bases). Germline values: CDR1 SGHTA, CDR2 FQGNSA. V lost 4 bases and J lost 4, with 15 bases in between. CDR3 size: 15 residues. The CDR3 here is CASSSVGGPPDTQYF. The CDR3 DNA follows: TGTGCCAGCAGCTCGGTCGGGGGGCCCCCAGATACGCAGTATTTT.

This clonotype was counted only a few times. The chain joins TRBV12-3 or TRBV12-4 to TRBJ1-6; tentatively, D is TRBD1 (5 bases). V dropped 5 bases and J dropped 8 bases, with 10 bases sitting between them. The length of the CDR3 is 13 residues. In DNA form, the CDR3 reads TGTGCCAGCAGTGTCAACAGGTATTCACCCCTCCACTTT. It codes for CASSVNRYSPLHF.

This clonotype turned up a few times. The gene calls are TRBV5-1 and TRBJ2-3; D gene uncertain. The CDR3 consists of 16 residues. The germline V gene has CDR1 SGHRS and CDR2 YFSETQ. Trimming removed 0 bases at V and 2 bases at J, with 13 bases between. CDR3 sequence (DNA): TGCGCCAGCAGCTTGGAGGCAGATCCCGACACAGATACGCAGTATTTT. Translation gives CASSLEADPDTDTQYF.

This clonotype was found a few times. The genes are TRBV3-1 and TRBJ1-1; D not certain. Trimming removed 0 bases from V and 1 base from J, with 9 bases in between. This CDR3 contains 15 residues. CDR1 is LGHDT and CDR2 is YNNKEL in the germline V gene (reference sequence). CDR3 protein: CASSQDDQPNTEAFF. CDR3 in DNA: TGTGCCAGCAGCCAAGATGACCAGCCGAACACTGAAGCTTTCTTT. The variable domain in full, completed from reference TRBV3-1 and TRBJ1-1, reads DTAVSQTPKYLVTQMGNDKSIKCEQNLGHDTMYWYKQDSKKFLKIMFSYNNKELIINETVPNRFSPKSPDKAHLNLHINSLELGDSAVYFCASSQDDQPNTEAFFGQGTRLTVV.

Worth noting for this clonotype: This may arise from a read error, as a much more abundant clone is one base away. The rearrangement links TRBV19 to TRBJ2-1; D might be TRBD1 (5 bases). Germline CDR1 is LNHDA and CDR2 is SQIVND (reference sequence). The length of the CDR3 is 14 residues. CDR3: CASSLSGSYNEQLF. The CDR3 bases are TGTGCCAGTAGCTTATCAGGGTCCTACAATGAGCAGTTATTC.